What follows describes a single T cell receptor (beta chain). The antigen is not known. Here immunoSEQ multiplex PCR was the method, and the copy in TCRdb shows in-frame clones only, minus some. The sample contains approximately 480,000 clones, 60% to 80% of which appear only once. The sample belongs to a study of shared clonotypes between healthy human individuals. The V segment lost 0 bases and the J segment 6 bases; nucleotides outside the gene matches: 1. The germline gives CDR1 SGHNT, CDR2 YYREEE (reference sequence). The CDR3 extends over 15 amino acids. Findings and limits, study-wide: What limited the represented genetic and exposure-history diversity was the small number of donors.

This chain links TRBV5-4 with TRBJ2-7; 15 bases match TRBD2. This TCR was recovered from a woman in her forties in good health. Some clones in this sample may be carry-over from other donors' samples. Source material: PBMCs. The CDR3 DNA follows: TGTGCCAGCAGCTTGGGGACTAGCGGGAGGGGCGAGCAGTACTTC. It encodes CASSLGTSGRGEQYF.